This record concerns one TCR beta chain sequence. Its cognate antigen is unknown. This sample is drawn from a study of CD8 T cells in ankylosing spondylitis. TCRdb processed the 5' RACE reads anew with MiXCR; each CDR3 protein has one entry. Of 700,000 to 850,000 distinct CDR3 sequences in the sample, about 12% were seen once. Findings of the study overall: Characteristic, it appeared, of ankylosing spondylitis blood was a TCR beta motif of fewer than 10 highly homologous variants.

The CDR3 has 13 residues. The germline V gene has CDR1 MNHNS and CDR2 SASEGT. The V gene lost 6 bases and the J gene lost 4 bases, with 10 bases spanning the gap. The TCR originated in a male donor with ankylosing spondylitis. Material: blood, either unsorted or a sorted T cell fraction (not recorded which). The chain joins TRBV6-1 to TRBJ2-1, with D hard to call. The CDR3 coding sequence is TGTGCCAGCAGAAAAGACACTTACAATGAGCAGTTCTTC. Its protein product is CASRKDTYNEQFF.